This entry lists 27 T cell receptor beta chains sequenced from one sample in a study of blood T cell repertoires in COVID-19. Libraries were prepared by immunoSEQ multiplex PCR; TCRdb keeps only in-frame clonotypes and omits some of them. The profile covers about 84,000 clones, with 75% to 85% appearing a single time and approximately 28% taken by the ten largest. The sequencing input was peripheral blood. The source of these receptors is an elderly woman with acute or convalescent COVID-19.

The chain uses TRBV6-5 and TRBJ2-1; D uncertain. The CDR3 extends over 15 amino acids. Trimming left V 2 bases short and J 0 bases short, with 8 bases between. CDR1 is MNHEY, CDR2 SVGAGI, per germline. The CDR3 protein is CASSYGLSSYNEQFF. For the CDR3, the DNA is TGTGCCAGCAGTTACGGGCTGAGCTCCTACAATGAGCAGTTCTTC.

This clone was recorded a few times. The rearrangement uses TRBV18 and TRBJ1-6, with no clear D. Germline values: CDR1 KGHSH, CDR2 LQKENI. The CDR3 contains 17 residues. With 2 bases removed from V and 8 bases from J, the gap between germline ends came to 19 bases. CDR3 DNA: TGTGCCAGCTCACCAATTTCTGGTATGGCAGAGGATTCACCCCTCCACTTT. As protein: CASSPISGMAEDSPLHF.

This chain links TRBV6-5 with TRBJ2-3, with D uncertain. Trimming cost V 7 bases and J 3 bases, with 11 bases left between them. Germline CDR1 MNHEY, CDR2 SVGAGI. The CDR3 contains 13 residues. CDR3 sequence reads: CASIQPGTDTQYF. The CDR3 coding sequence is TGTGCCAGCATACAGCCCGGTACAGATACGCAGTATTTT.

CDR3 nucleotides: TGCGCCAGCTCGGCTGGGAGCGAGGAAGAGACCCAGTACTTC. Amino acid sequence: CASSAGSEEETQYF. The chain recombines TRBV5-1 with TRBJ2-5; a weak D match, TRBD2 (5 bases). The germline CDR1 and CDR2 sequences are SGHRS and YFSETQ. The CDR3 loop spans 14 amino acids. Trimming took 7 bases from V and 3 from J, leaving 16 bases between them.

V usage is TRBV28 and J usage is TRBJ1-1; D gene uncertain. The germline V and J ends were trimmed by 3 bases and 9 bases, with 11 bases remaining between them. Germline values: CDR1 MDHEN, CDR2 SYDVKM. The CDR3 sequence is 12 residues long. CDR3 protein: CASSLGRQKAFF. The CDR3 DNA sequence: TGTGCCAGCAGTTTGGGCAGGCAAAAAGCTTTCTTT.

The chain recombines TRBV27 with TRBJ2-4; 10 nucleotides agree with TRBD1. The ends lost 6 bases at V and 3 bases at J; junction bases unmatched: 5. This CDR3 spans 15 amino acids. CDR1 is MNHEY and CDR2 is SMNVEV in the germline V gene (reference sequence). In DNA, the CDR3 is TGTGCCAGCAGGACAGGGGGCTGGGGCAAAAACATTCAGTACTTC. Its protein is CASRTGGWGKNIQYF.

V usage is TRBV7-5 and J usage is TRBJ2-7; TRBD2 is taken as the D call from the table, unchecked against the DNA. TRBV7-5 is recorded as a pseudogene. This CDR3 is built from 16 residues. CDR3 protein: CARHHSGTLYTYEQYF. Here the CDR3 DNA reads TGTGCCAGACACCACAGCGGGACGTTGTATACCTACGAGCAGTACTTC.

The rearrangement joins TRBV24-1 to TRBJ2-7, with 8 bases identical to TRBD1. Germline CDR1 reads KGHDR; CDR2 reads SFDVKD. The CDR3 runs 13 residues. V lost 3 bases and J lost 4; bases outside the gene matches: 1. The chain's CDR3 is CATSDGQGYEQYF. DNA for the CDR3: TGTGCCACCAGTGATGGACAGGGATACGAGCAGTACTTC.

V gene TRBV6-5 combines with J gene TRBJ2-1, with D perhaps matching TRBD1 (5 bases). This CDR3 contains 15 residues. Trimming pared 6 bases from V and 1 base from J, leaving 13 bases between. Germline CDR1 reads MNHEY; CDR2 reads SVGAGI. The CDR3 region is CASRAQESSYNEQFF. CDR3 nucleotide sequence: TGTGCCAGCAGGGCACAGGAGAGTTCCTACAATGAGCAGTTCTTC.

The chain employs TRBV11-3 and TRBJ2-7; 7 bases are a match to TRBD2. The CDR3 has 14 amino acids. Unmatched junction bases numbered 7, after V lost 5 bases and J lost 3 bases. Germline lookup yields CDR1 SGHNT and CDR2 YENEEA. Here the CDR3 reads CASSLKQRGYEQYF. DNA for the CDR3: TGTGCCAGCAGCCTAAAGCAGCGGGGCTACGAGCAGTACTTC.

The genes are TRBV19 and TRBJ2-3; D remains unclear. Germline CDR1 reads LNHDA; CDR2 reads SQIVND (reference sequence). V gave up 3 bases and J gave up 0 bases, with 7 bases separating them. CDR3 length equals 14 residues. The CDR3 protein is CASSIGPSTDTQYF. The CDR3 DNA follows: TGTGCCAGTAGTATTGGGCCGAGCACAGATACGCAGTATTTT. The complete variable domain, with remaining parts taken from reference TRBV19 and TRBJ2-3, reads DGGITQSPKYLFRKEGQNVTLSCEQNLNHDAMYWYRQDPGQGLRLIYYSQIVNDFQKGDIAEGYSVSREKKESFPLTVTSAQKNPTAFYLCASSIGPSTDTQYFGPGTRLTVL.

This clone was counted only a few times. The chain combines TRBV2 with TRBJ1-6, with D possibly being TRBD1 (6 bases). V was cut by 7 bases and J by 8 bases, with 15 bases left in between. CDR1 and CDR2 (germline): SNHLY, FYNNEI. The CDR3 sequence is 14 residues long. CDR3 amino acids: CASKSTGLYSPLHF. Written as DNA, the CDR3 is TGTGCCAGCAAATCGACAGGCCTCTATTCACCCCTCCACTTT.

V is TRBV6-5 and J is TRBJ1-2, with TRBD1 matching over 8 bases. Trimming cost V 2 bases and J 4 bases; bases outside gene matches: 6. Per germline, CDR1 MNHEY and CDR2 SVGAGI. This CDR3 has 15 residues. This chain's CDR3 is CASSYRRGRGYGYTF. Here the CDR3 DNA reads TGTGCCAGCAGTTACCGCAGGGGGCGCGGCTATGGCTACACCTTC.

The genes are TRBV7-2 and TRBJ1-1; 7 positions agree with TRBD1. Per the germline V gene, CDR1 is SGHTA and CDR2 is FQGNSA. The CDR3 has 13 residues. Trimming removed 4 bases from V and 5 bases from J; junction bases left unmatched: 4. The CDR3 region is CASSSSRGTEAFF. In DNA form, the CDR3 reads TGTGCCAGCAGCTCCAGCAGGGGGACTGAAGCTTTCTTT.

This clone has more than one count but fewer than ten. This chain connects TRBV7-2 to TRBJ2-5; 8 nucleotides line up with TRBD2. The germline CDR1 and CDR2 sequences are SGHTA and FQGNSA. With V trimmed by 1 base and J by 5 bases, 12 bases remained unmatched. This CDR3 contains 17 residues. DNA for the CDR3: TGTGCCAGCAGCTTAGAAGGCAGCGGGAGCGCGTTTGAGACCCAGTACTTC. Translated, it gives CASSLEGSGSAFETQYF.

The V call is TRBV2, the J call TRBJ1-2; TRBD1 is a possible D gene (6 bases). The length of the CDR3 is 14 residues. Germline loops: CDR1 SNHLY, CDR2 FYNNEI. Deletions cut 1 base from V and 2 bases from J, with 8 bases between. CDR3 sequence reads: CASSEGGGNYGYTF. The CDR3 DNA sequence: TGTGCCAGCAGTGAAGGTGGGGGCAACTATGGCTACACCTTC.

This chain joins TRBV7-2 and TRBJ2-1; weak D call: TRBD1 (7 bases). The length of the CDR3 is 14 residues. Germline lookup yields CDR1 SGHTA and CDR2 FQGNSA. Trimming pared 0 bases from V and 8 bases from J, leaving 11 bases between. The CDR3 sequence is CASSLAARGDEQFF. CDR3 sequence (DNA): TGTGCCAGCAGCTTAGCGGCCAGGGGGGATGAGCAGTTCTTC.

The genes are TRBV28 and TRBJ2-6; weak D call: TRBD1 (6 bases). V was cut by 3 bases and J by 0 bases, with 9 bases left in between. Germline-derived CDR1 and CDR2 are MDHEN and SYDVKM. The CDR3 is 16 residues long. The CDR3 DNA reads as TGTGCCAGCAGTTTTACAGGGTACTCTGGGGCCAACGTCCTGACTTTC. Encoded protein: CASSFTGYSGANVLTF.

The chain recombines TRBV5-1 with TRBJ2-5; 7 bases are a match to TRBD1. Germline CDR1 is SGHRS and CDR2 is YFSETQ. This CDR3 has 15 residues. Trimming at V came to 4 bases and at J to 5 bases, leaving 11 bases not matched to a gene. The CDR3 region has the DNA TGCGCCAGCAGCCCCAGCGGCACAGGGGAGGAGACCCAGTACTTC. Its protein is CASSPSGTGEETQYF.

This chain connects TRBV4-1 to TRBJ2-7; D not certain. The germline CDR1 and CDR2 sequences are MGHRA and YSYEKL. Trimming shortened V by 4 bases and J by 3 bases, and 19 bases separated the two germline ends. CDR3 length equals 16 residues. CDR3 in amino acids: CASSPSWAGPLYEQYF. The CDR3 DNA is TGCGCCAGCAGCCCATCATGGGCAGGCCCTCTCTACGAGCAGTACTTC.

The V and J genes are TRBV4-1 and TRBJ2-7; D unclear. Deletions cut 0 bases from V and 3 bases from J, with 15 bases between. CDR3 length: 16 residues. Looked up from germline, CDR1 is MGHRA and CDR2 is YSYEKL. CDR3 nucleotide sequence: TGCGCCAGCAGCCAAGATCCCGGCGGCCGTGTCTACGAGCAGTACTTC. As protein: CASSQDPGGRVYEQYF.

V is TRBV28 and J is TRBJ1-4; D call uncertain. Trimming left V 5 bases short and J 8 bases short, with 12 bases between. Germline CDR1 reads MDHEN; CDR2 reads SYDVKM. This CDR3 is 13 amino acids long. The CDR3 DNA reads TGTGCCAGCAGTCCGCCGGGGAGGGAAAAACTGTTTTTT. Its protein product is CASSPPGREKLFF.

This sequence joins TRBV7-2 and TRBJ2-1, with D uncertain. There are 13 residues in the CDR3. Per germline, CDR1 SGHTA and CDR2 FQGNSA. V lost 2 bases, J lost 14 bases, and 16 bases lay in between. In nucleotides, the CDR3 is TGTGCCAGCAGCTTATCAACCCAGGTCTCGAAGTTCTTC. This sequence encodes CASSLSTQVSKFF.

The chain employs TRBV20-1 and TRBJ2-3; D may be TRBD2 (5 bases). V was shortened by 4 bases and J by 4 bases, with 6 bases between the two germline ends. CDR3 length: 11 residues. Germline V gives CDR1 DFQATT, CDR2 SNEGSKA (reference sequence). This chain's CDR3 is CSATGSDTQYF. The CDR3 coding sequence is TGCAGTGCTACGGGGTCAGATACGCAGTATTTT.

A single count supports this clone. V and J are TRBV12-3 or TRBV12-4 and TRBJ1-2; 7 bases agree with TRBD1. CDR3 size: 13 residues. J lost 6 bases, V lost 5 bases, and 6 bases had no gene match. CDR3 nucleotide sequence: TGTGCCAGCAGTCTCCGGGACAGTGATGGCTACACCTTC. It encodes CASSLRDSDGYTF.

The CDR3 loop is CASSKGAGGPQTGELFF. CDR3 DNA: TGTGCCAGTAGTAAGGGAGCGGGAGGGCCTCAGACCGGGGAGCTGTTTTTT. The genes are TRBV19 and TRBJ2-2, with 10 bases lining up with TRBD2. The CDR3 is 17 amino acids. Germline-derived CDR1 and CDR2 are LNHDA and SQIVND (reference sequence). The V and J ends lost 4 bases and 5 bases, in that order; junction bases with no gene match: 10.

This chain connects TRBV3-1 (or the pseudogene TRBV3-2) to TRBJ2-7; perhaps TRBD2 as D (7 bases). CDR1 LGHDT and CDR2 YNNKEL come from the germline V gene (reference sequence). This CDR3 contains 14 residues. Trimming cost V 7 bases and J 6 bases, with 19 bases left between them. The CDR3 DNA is TGTGCCAGCACCCGGGGGGCAGCGGGACGCGAGCAGTACTTC. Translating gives CASTRGAAGREQYF.